This T cell receptor beta chain was identified in a study of T cells in localized non-small cell lung cancer. V lost 8 bases to trimming and J lost 4 bases; unmatched junction nucleotides: 17. CDR1 is MDHEN, CDR2 SYDVKM, per germline. The CDR3 is made up of 16 amino acids. Broader study findings: Detection in adjacent lung was observed for a median around 55 of the top 100 tumor clones.

The uninvolved lung lay at least 2 cm from the tumor margin and lacked atypia. Clones were sequenced by immunoSEQ multiplex PCR, and TCRdb holds only the in-frame ones, with some missing. Counted here are roughly 2,000 clones, about 20% occurring once; the ten biggest clones make up about a sixth. This clone came up once. Its antigen is unknown. The sample in question was normal lung tissue next to the tumor, obtained before any cancer treatment. The receptor comes from a man aged 35-75 years with stage I squamous cell lung carcinoma. The gene calls are TRBV28 and TRBJ2-7, with 7 positions matching TRBD1. The CDR3 sequence: CASGGKGARHSYEQYF. The CDR3 bases are TGTGCCAGCGGGGGAAAGGGGGCGCGGCATTCGTACGAGCAGTACTTC. Supplemented by reference TRBV28 and TRBJ2-7, the full variable domain reads DVKVTQSSRYLVKRTGEKVFLECVQDMDHENMFWYRQDPGLGLRLIYFSYDVKMKEKGDIPEGYSVSREKKERFSLILESASTNQTSMYLCASGGKGARHSYEQYFGPGTRLTVT.